Listed below are T cell receptor beta chains from one sample, sequenced in a study of T cell changes during pregnancy in multiple sclerosis. Profiling relied on immunoSEQ multiplex PCR, and the TCRdb table lists in-frame clones only, not all of them. This table holds about 60,000 clones, 85% to 95% found once. The source material was CD8+ T cells from peripheral blood mononuclear cells, sampled in the second trimester of pregnancy. All receptors come from a female donor with multiple sclerosis, enrolled in a pregnancy study. Each CDR3 is given with its conserved first and last residue. D genes are given only for firm matches. Clone sizes are given selectively: once, few, many, or a class where the clone is expanded.

TRBV10-3,.,.,TRBJ1-3,15,CAISAEGEAGNTIYF,TGTGCCATCAGTGCAGAGGGTGAAGCTGGAAACACCATATATTTT
TRBV30,TRBD2,.,TRBJ2-3,16,CAWSPGTSTITDTQYF,TGTGCCTGGAGCCCGGGGACTAGCACTATCACAGATACGCAGTATTTT
TRBV13,TRBD1,.,TRBJ2-1,17,CASSSFRDRGTYNEQFF,TGTGCCAGCAGCTCTTTCCGGGACAGGGGTACCTACAATGAGCAGTTCTTC
TRBV2,TRBD1,.,TRBJ1-2,16,CASRKTGDRTNYGYTF,TGTGCCAGCAGGAAAACAGGGGATCGAACTAACTATGGCTACACCTTC
TRBV5-1,TRBD2,.,TRBJ2-3,18,CASSSPDTLAGGTDTQYF,TGCGCCAGCAGCTCCCCCGATACCCTAGCGGGAGGCACAGATACGCAGTATTTT
TRBV6-5,TRBD1,.,TRBJ1-5,15,CASSLTGTGHQPQHF,TGTGCCAGCAGCCTGACCGGGACAGGTCATCAGCCCCAGCATTTT
TRBV2,TRBD1,.,TRBJ2-1,14,CASRAPGTVFEQFF,TGTGCCAGCAGGGCCCCCGGGACAGTATTTGAGCAGTTCTTC
TRBV28,.,once,TRBJ1-4,12,CASGAGAEKLFF,TGTGCCAGCGGGGCAGGCGCCGAAAAACTGTTTTTT
TRBV27,TRBD1,once,TRBJ2-2,16,CASSGTTGRDTGELFF,TGTGCCAGCAGTGGAACGACAGGGCGTGACACCGGGGAGCTGTTTTTT
TRBV6-5,.,.,TRBJ2-2,13,CASNRLATGELFF,TGTGCCAGCAACCGACTTGCCACCGGGGAGCTGTTTTTT
TRBV18,.,.,TRBJ2-7,16,CASSPPQRQAFYEQYF,TGTGCCAGCTCACCACCGCAGAGACAGGCCTTCTACGAGCAGTACTTC
TRBV27,.,.,TRBJ1-1,13,CASRLSLNTEAFF,TGTGCCAGCAGGCTTAGCCTGAACACTGAAGCTTTCTTT
TRBV28,.,.,TRBJ2-7,13,CAIRDLLSYEQYF,TGTGCCATCAGGGACTTGCTCTCCTACGAGCAGTACTTC
TRBV28,.,.,TRBJ1-5,15,CASRHSYYSNQPQHF,TGTGCCAGCAGACACAGCTATTATAGCAATCAGCCCCAGCATTTT
TRBV15,TRBD1,.,TRBJ2-2,14,CATSTTGVTGELFF,TGTGCCACCAGCACTACAGGGGTTACCGGGGAGCTGTTTTTT
TRBV15,.,.,TRBJ2-7,15,CATSRDRTPGYEQYF,TGTGCCACCAGCAGAGATCGGACACCAGGCTACGAGCAGTACTTC
TRBV27,TRBD1,.,TRBJ2-7,12,CASSPRGQRQYF,TGTGCCAGCAGTCCCAGGGGGCAACGGCAGTACTTC
TRBV6-1,TRBD1,.,TRBJ1-1,16,CASSEVGTAMNTEAFF,TGTGCCAGCAGTGAAGTAGGGACAGCCATGAACACTGAAGCTTTCTTT
TRBV28,.,.,TRBJ1-3,18,CASSSTYEVSRSGNTIYF,TGTGCCAGCAGTAGTACCTATGAGGTTAGCCGCTCTGGAAACACCATATATTTT
TRBV27,TRBD1,.,TRBJ1-1,18,CASSPPLALTGGLSEAFF,TGTGCCAGCAGTCCCCCTCTCGCCTTGACAGGGGGGTTGTCTGAAGCTTTCTTT
TRBV29-1,TRBD2,.,TRBJ2-2,17,CSVPGLAGGPNTGELFF,TGCAGCGTGCCGGGGCTAGCGGGAGGACCGAACACCGGGGAGCTGTTTTTT
TRBV27,TRBD1,.,TRBJ2-1,15,CASSLGTGGYNEQFF,TGTGCCAGCAGTTTAGGGACAGGGGGGTACAATGAGCAGTTCTTC
TRBV7-8,.,.,TRBJ1-5,15,CASSLIVGVSQPQHF,TGTGCCAGCAGCTTAATTGTAGGGGTTAGTCAGCCCCAGCATTTT
TRBV19,TRBD1,.,TRBJ2-3,15,CASRDRDRGADTQYF,TGTGCCAGTAGGGACCGGGACAGGGGGGCAGATACGCAGTATTTT
TRBV13,.,.,TRBJ2-7,16,CASSLGLGGEFEEQYF,TGTGCCAGCAGCTTAGGCCTTGGAGGGGAATTCGAAGAGCAGTACTTC
TRBV5-4,.,.,TRBJ2-7,13,CASSFDTSYEQYF,TGTGCCAGCAGCTTTGACACGTCCTACGAGCAGTACTTC
TRBV19,.,.,TRBJ2-7,14,CASSIGLADYEQYF,TGTGCCAGTAGTATAGGGTTAGCCGACTACGAGCAGTACTTC
TRBV11-2,.,once,TRBJ1-2,16,CASSFEGWGTNYGYTF,TGTGCCAGCAGCTTCGAGGGTTGGGGTACTAACTATGGCTACACCTTC
TRBV27,.,.,TRBJ1-2,13,CASRPAGFRSYTF,TGTGCCAGCAGACCGGCAGGGTTTAGGAGCTACACCTTC
TRBV11-2,.,.,TRBJ1-1,15,CASSLETGVNTEAFF,TGTGCCAGCAGCTTAGAGACAGGAGTGAACACTGAAGCTTTCTTT
TRBV14,TRBD2,.,TRBJ2-7,14,CASSLLAGSYEQYF,TGTGCCAGCAGCCTCCTAGCGGGGTCCTACGAGCAGTACTTC
TRBV6-5,TRBD2,.,TRBJ2-3,15,CASTLAGGTTDTQYF,TGTGCCAGCACTTTAGCGGGGGGGACCACAGATACGCAGTATTTT
TRBV28,.,.,TRBJ2-7,16,CASSSRPRTGSYEQYF,TGTGCCAGCAGTTCTCGCCCCAGGACTGGCTCCTACGAGCAGTACTTC
TRBV9,.,.,TRBJ2-7,14,CASSVYRDQGEQYF,TGTGCCAGCAGCGTCTACAGGGATCAGGGCGAGCAGTACTTC
TRBV19,.,.,TRBJ1-1,13,CASSPSLNTEAFF,TGTGCCAGTAGTCCCTCCCTAAACACTGAAGCTTTCTTT
TRBV7-6,TRBD1,.,TRBJ1-3,14,CASSPGTDGNTIYF,TGTGCCAGCAGCCCCGGGACAGATGGAAACACCATATATTTT
TRBV19,.,.,TRBJ1-5,16,CASSPSGEAINQPQHF,TGTGCCAGTAGTCCCTCAGGGGAAGCAATAAATCAGCCCCAGCATTTT